A single T cell receptor beta chain is shown here with its context. Its target is not known. cDNA synthesis used the whole RNA isolate, giving expressed TCRB sequences. The protocol was immunoSEQ multiplex PCR, while the TCRdb copy is restricted to in-frame clones and leaves out a portion. The sample lists some 370,000 clones; around 10% were seen once. This sample is part of a study of beta chain features in type 1 diabetes. About the research overall: Age and gender were similar between patients and healthy donors, as were cell yields. Findings of the study overall: Type 1 diabetes patients had TCRB CDR3s that were shorter (moderately but significantly so) in all four CD4+ subsets.

Purity above 95% was achieved in all sorted populations. Germline loops: CDR1 SGHVS, CDR2 FQNEAQ. The CDR3 is 14 residues long. Between the trimmed V and J ends, which lost 0 bases and 1 base, there was a span of 7 bases. The gene calls are TRBV7-8 and TRBJ2-7, with D unresolved. Sequenced material: central memory CD4+ T cells from blood. The sequence came from a man aged 25 to 40 with type 1 diabetes. The CDR3, as DNA: TGTGCCAGCAGCTTAGCGGCCCCTTCCTACGAGCAGTACTTC. Its translation is CASSLAAPSYEQYF.